This entry features one T cell receptor beta chain sequence. The data originate from a study of blood T cell repertoires in COVID-19. Study background: Sites in the United States, Italy and Spain provided acute and convalescent COVID-19 samples.

In the original analysis: Counts of nucleated cells, estimated from reference gene primer amplification, were obtained. Clones were read by immunoSEQ multiplex PCR, and TCRdb kept only the in-frame ones, dropping some. The V and J calls and clone size are taken from that table; D and trimming were inferred from the DNA. The sample carries roughly 100,000 clones, around 87% recorded once. Per the germline V gene, CDR1 is KGHSH and CDR2 is LQKENI. The CDR3 has 13 amino acids. V was clipped by 6 bases and J by 4 bases, with 10 bases between them. The source of this sequence is a human donor in a cohort sampled during active COVID-19. The specimen sequenced was peripheral blood. V is TRBV18 and J is TRBJ1-3; D gene ambiguous. The CDR3 protein is CASSPAAGNTIYF. CDR3 coding DNA: TGTGCCAGCTCCCCAGCCGCGGGAAACACCATATATTTT.